This T cell receptor beta chain was found in a study of T cell responses to AZD1222 COVID-19 vaccine. General observations from the study: An increase in Spike-specific TCR breadth and depth was observed after two AZD1222 doses.

The table came from immunoSEQ multiplex PCR; TCRdb's copy has only in-frame clones and leaves some out. The table has roughly 100,000 clones, 82% seen once. The CDR3 has 14 residues. V lost 4 bases, J lost 9 bases, and 15 bases lay in between. Germline V gene sequence: CDR1 SGHDN, CDR2 FVKESK. For this clone: Its antigen is still unknown.

The gene calls are TRBV14 and TRBJ2-2; TRBD1 might be the D (6 bases). This receptor was taken from an adult in good health. Sample: peripheral blood, taken on day 0 of AZD1222 vaccination. For the CDR3, the DNA is TGTGCCAGCAGCCGGGGGACACCCAGCAGGGAGCTGTTTTTT. This sequence encodes CASSRGTPSRELFF. Combining the CDR3 with reference TRBV14 and TRBJ2-2 gives the whole variable domain EAGVTQFPSHSVIEKGQTVTLRCDPISGHDNLYWYRRVMGKEIKFLLHFVKESKQDESGMPNNRFLAERTGGTYSTLKVQPAELEDSGVYFCASSRGTPSRELFFGEGSRLTVL.